Given below is one T cell receptor (beta chain) in context. Its antigen remains unidentified. The CDR3 end shows no conserved phenylalanine or tryptophan, and so a read error is likely. V was trimmed by 3 bases and J by 0 bases, leaving 20 bases between them. There are 18 residues in the CDR3. The germline CDR1 and CDR2 sequences are DFQATT and SNEGSKA (reference sequence). RNA was extracted from bulk tissue without any cell sorting. The data originate from a study of tumor and adjacent non-tumor tissue in lung cancer. Looking at the study overall: Patients were aged about 31 to 85, about ten men and 4 to 6 women, stage I to III. Findings of the study overall: In normal lung, the top 100 clones were significantly more dominant than in tumor. Tumor TCR diversity, when higher, was linked to shorter survival. Tumor tissue had significantly higher TCR diversity than normal lung.

TCRbeta libraries were built with three rounds of nested PCR, modified from ARM-PCR. TCRdb re-called the multiplex PCR reads through MiXCR, storing one row per CDR3 protein. Of under 250,000 distinct CDR3 sequences in the sample, less than 80% were seen once. The V and J genes are TRBV20-1 and TRBJ1-4, with unresolved D. Material: lung tumor tissue. The sequence was collected from a man in his sixties with non-small cell lung cancer. The CDR3 protein is CSARLDRIRTATNEKLFL. In DNA form, the CDR3 reads TGCAGTGCTAGGCTGGACCGTATCAGAACGGCAACTAATGAAAAACTGTTTTTA.